This entry concerns a single T cell receptor (beta chain). The antigen is unknown. Investigators sourced approximately 2 micrograms of genomic DNA from cryopreserved PBMCs for TCR beta libraries. Germline CDR1 and CDR2: MGHRA and YSYEKL. With 4 bases clipped from V and 1 base from J, the junction kept 18 bases outside the gene matches. The CDR3 sequence is 20 residues long. Assay: immunoSEQ multiplex PCR; the TCRdb copy retains only in-frame clones and omits some. This table holds 100,000 to 150,000 clones, 80% to 90% found once. The data stem from a study of cytotoxic CD8 clonotypes in ibrutinib-treated CLL. About the study: The study included about a dozen relapsed/refractory and under 16 treatment-naive patients; 17 to 18 had IGHV unmutated disease. Whole-study findings and limits: Having risen at ibrutinib response, clonality had fallen back toward baseline by progression.

The TCR comes from a human donor with chronic lymphocytic leukemia. Sequenced material: PBMCs, taken after 24 months of ibrutinib treatment. The chain carries TRBV4-1 and TRBJ2-1; TRBD1 matches at 8 bases. Here the CDR3 reads CASSLGWAGGSAGSYNEQFF. CDR3 nucleotides: TGCGCCAGCAGCCTGGGGTGGGCAGGGGGCTCCGCGGGGTCCTACAATGAGCAGTTCTTC.